This T cell receptor (beta chain) was profiled in a study of control samples from healthy donors and cancer patients. The table lists this clone with a count of one. Some clones are missing from TCRdb's copy, which holds only in-frame ones; the method was immunoSEQ multiplex PCR. In the table there are 110,000 to 150,000 clones, roughly 94% of which are singletons. CDR3 length equals 14 residues. In germline, CDR1 is KGHSH, CDR2 LQKENI. V gave up 0 bases and J gave up 2 bases, with 8 bases separating them. Sequencing input: PBMCs. The chain has TRBV18 and TRBJ2-7; perhaps TRBD1 as D (6 bases). This TCR was sampled from a man in his sixties with colorectal cancer. CDR3 DNA: TGTGCCAGCTCACCACCAGGACAGCCCTACGAGCAGTACTTC. Translated: CASSPPGQPYEQYF.